Presented here are 12 T cell receptor beta chains from one specimen sequenced in a study of siplizumab effects on memory and regulatory T cells. Clones were sequenced by immunoSEQ multiplex PCR, and TCRdb holds only the in-frame ones, with some missing. The sample has around 100,000 clones; about 93% are singletons. Input material: Tregs sorted from blood. These TCRs come from a human donor in good health.

The chain recombines TRBV14 with TRBJ1-2; D uncertain. This CDR3 is 11 amino acids long. CDR1 is SGHDN and CDR2 is FVKESK in the germline V gene. Trimming shortened V by 1 base and J by 6 bases, and 3 bases separated the two germline ends. CDR3 in amino acids: CASSQANGYTF. CDR3 DNA: TGTGCCAGCAGCCAAGCCAATGGCTACACCTTC. The complete variable domain, with remaining parts taken from reference TRBV14 and TRBJ1-2, reads EAGVTQFPSHSVIEKGQTVTLRCDPISGHDNLYWYRRVMGKEIKFLLHFVKESKQDESGMPNNRFLAERTGGTYSTLKVQPAELEDSGVYFCASSQANGYTFGSGTRLTVV.

This rearrangement joins TRBV6-5 to TRBJ2-7; maybe TRBD2 (6 bases). Germline CDR1 and CDR2: MNHEY and SVGAGI. The CDR3 is 14 residues long. V dropped 6 bases and J dropped 6 bases, with 18 bases sitting between them. The CDR3 DNA sequence: TGTGCCAGCAGCCGCCAGTTCCGGGGGTTCGAGCAGTACTTC. Translated, it gives CASSRQFRGFEQYF.

This rearrangement joins TRBV5-1 to TRBJ1-2; 7 nucleotides agree with TRBD1. J was trimmed by 4 bases and V by 0 bases; bases with no gene match: 6. The CDR3 loop spans 15 amino acids. The V gene's germline CDR1 is SGHRS and CDR2 YFSETQ. As DNA, the CDR3 is TGCGCCAGCAGCTTGGCGCCGGGACAGCGCTATGGCTACACCTTC. This encodes CASSLAPGQRYGYTF.

The chain is built from TRBV28 and TRBJ1-2; no definite D call. Germline V gene sequence: CDR1 MDHEN, CDR2 SYDVKM. Trimming left V 5 bases short and J 8 bases short, with 21 bases between. The CDR3 totals 15 residues. For the CDR3, the DNA is TGTGCCAGCAGTGAGCTCGGGTTGGGCGTCGTCGGCTACACCTTC. It codes for CASSELGLGVVGYTF.

The chain links TRBV20-1 to TRBJ2-7; 8 bases agree with TRBD1. Unmatched junction bases numbered 3, after V lost 2 bases and J lost 9 bases. CDR1 is DFQATT and CDR2 is SNEGSKA in the germline V gene (reference sequence). The CDR3 runs 11 residues. The CDR3 loop is CSARKQGGQYF. In nucleotides, the CDR3 is TGCAGTGCTAGAAAACAGGGGGGGCAGTACTTC.

The chain joins TRBV5-1 to TRBJ1-1; 8 positions match TRBD1. V was pared by 3 bases and J by 5 bases, with 6 bases of the junction left unmatched. The CDR3 consists of 14 residues. Germline V gives CDR1 SGHRS, CDR2 YFSETQ. CDR3 DNA sequence: TGCGCCAGCAGCTCCGGACAGGGTCGGACTGAAGCTTTCTTT. The encoded protein is CASSSGQGRTEAFF. Full variable domain (rest looked up from reference TRBV5-1 and TRBJ1-1): KAGVTQTPRYLIKTRGQQVTLSCSPISGHRSVSWYQQTPGQGLQFLFEYFSETQRNKGNFPGRFSGRQFSNSRSEMNVSTLELGDSALYLCASSSGQGRTEAFFGQGTRLTVV.

The chain couples TRBV28 to TRBJ2-5; 11 bases align to TRBD2. The CDR3 totals 16 residues. V shed 5 bases and J 5 bases; nucleotides not matched to a gene: 10. Per the germline V gene, CDR1 is MDHEN and CDR2 is SYDVKM. CDR3 coding DNA: TGTGCCAGCAGTACTTTACTAGCGGGAGAGGTGGAGACCCAGTACTTC. Its protein product is CASSTLLAGEVETQYF. The full variable domain, completed using reference TRBV28 and TRBJ2-5, is DVKVTQSSRYLVKRTGEKVFLECVQDMDHENMFWYRQDPGLGLRLIYFSYDVKMKEKGDIPEGYSVSREKKERFSLILESASTNQTSMYLCASSTLLAGEVETQYFGPGTRLLVL.

This chain links TRBV5-4 with TRBJ2-1, with 8 bases lining up with TRBD1. The germline CDR1 and CDR2 sequences are SGHNT and YYREEE (reference sequence). V was pared by 4 bases and J by 7 bases, with 10 bases of the junction left unmatched. CDR3 size: 15 residues. The CDR3 loop reads CASSPAHRTGNEQFF. The CDR3 DNA is TGTGCCAGCAGCCCCGCCCACCGGACAGGGAATGAGCAGTTCTTC.

The rearrangement joins TRBV6-6 to TRBJ2-7; D call uncertain. The V end was cut by 3 bases, the J end by 0 bases, with 6 bases between. CDR1 and CDR2 from the germline V gene are MNHNY and SVGAGI (reference sequence). This CDR3 spans 13 amino acids. CDR3: CASSYRFSYEQYF. CDR3 nucleotide sequence: TGTGCCAGCAGTTATAGGTTCTCCTACGAGCAGTACTTC.

This clone was observed a few times. The chain's CDR3 is CASSQTHSNQPQHF. CDR3 bases: TGTGCCAGCAGTCAGACGCATAGCAATCAGCCCCAGCATTTT. The chain recombines TRBV2 with TRBJ1-5; D ambiguous. Trimming removed 5 bases from V and 0 bases from J, with 8 bases in between. This CDR3 spans 14 amino acids. Per germline, CDR1 SNHLY and CDR2 FYNNEI.

V usage is TRBV7-9 and J usage is TRBJ2-5; 7 bases are a match to TRBD2. CDR1 is SEHNR and CDR2 is FQNEAQ in the germline V gene (reference sequence). V dropped 4 bases and J dropped 5; count of bases not matched to a gene: 16. The CDR3 has 17 amino acids. This CDR3 is CASSSLPTAGFVETQYF. The CDR3 DNA sequence: TGTGCCAGCAGCTCCCTACCTACAGCGGGATTCGTCGAGACCCAGTACTTC.

V gene TRBV2 combines with J gene TRBJ2-7; D perhaps matches TRBD1 (5 bases). The CDR3 loop spans 12 amino acids. Germline loops: CDR1 SNHLY, CDR2 FYNNEI. V was clipped by 6 bases and J by 4 bases, with 10 bases between them. CDR3 protein: CASRDIQYEQYF. The CDR3 DNA is TGTGCCAGCAGGGACATACAATACGAGCAGTACTTC.